This T cell receptor beta chain was sequenced during a study of T-cell memory formation after mild COVID-19. About the study: Each donor largely had its own TCR clusters.

Study-level results: Mainly in CM and EM were contracting CD4+ clones; CD8+ were in EMRA. Confirmation was lacking for SARS-CoV-2 specificity of second-wave clones that peaked on day 37. Clones contracting across day 15 to 85 had a balanced CD4/CD8 profile; later expanding clones leaned CD4+.

Of note for this clonotype: Its specificity is unknown.

Germline lookup yields CDR1 DFQATT and CDR2 SNEGSKA (reference sequence). The CDR3 length is 13 residues. The ends were cut back, 0 bases at V and 4 bases at J, with 9 bases in the middle. TCRdb used MiXCR to reprocess the 5' RACE reads, holding one entry per CDR3 protein. The sample shows around 200,000 distinct CDR3 sequences, around 25% of them seen only once. The origin of this receptor is an adult woman who had mild COVID-19 (a few samples of this study predate the infection). Cell type and time point are not known. The chain employs TRBV20-1 and TRBJ1-2, with D perhaps matching TRBD1 (5 bases). Sequenced material: PBMCs or a T cell subset sorted from them (not recorded which). CDR3 sequence: CSAREAGSYGYTF. CDR3 bases: TGCAGTGCTAGAGAGGCAGGGAGCTATGGCTACACCTTC.